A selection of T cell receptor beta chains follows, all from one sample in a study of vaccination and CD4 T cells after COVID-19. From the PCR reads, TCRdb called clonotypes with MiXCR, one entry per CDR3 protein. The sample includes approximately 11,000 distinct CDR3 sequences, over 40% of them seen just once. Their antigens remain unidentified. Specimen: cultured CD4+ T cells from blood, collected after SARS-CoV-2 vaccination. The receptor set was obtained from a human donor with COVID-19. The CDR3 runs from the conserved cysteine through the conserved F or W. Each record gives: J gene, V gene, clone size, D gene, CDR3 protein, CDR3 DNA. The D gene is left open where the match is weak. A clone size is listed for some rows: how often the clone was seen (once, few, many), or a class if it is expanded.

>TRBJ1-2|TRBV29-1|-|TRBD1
CSVPRTGEGDYGYTF
TGCAGCGTTCCCCGGACAGGGGAGGGGGACTATGGCTACACCTTC
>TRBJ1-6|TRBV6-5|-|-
CASSYSGGRSSYNSPLHF
TGTGCCAGCAGTTACTCTGGCGGTCGGAGCTCCTATAATTCACCCCTCCACTTT
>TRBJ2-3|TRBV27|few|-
CASSLGGLDTQYF
TGTGCCAGCAGCCTCGGGGGGCTGGATACGCAGTATTTT
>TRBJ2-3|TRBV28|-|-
CASSLFPDTQYF
TGTGCCAGCAGTTTATTCCCAGATACGCAGTATTTT
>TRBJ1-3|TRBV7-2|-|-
CASSLMFGAGNTIYF
TGTGCCAGCAGCTTAATGTTCGGGGCTGGAAACACCATATATTTT
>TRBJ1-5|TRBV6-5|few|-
CASSYSSGGNQPQHF
TGTGCCAGCAGTTACTCTTCAGGGGGCAATCAGCCCCAGCATTTT
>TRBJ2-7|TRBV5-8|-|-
CASSLGRAARHEQYF
TGTGCCAGCAGCTTGGGTCGGGCAGCGAGACACGAGCAGTACTTC
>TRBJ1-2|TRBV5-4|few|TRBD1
CASSSRQGYGYTF
TGTGCCAGCAGCTCCCGACAGGGCTATGGCTACACCTTC
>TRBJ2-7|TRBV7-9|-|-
CASGPAVVGREQYF
TGTGCCAGCGGACCCGCGGTGGTTGGGCGCGAGCAGTACTTC
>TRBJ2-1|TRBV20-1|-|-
CSAISRSDEQFF
TGCAGTGCTATCTCTAGGAGCGATGAGCAGTTCTTC
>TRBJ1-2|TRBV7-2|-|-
CASSPWANTNYGYTF
TGTGCCAGCAGCCCCTGGGCAAATACTAACTATGGCTACACCTTC
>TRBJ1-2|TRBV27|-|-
CASSSYRVPKSDGYTF
TGTGCCAGCAGTTCATACAGGGTCCCTAAGTCGGATGGCTACACCTTC
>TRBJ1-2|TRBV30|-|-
CAWSVLQVGGYTF
TGTGCCTGGAGCGTCCTACAAGTAGGTGGCTACACCTTC
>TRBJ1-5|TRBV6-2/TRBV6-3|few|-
CASTTTGRNQPQHF
TGTGCCAGCACCACAACAGGGCGCAATCAGCCCCAGCATTTT
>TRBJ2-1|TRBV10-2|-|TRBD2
CASSVLAGGRNEQFF
TGCGCCAGCAGTGTTCTAGCGGGGGGGAGAAATGAGCAGTTCTTC
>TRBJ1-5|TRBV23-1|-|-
CASSLGQGRGSNQPQHF
TGCGCCAGCAGTCTTGGTCAAGGCAGGGGCAGCAATCAGCCCCAGCATTTT
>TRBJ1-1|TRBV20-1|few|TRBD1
CSAKQGAIGTEAFF
TGCAGTGCTAAACAGGGGGCGATCGGCACTGAAGCTTTCTTT
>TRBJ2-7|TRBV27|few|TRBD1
CASSTDRGPYEQYF
TGTGCCAGCAGTACGGACAGGGGCCCCTACGAGCAGTACTTC
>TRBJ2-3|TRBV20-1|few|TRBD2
CSASLAGGTDTQYF
TGCAGTGCTTCTCTGGCGGGGGGCACAGATACGCAGTATTTT
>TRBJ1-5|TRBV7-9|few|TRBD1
CASSSGGWNQPQHF
TGTGCCAGCAGCTCAGGGGGCTGGAATCAGCCCCAGCATTTT
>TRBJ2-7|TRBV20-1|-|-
CSAYSRTQSSYEQYF
TGCAGTGCTTACAGCCGGACCCAAAGCTCCTACGAGCAGTACTTC
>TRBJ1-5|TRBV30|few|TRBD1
CACAGGLDQPQHF
TGTGCCTGTGCAGGGGGTCTGGATCAGCCCCAGCATTTT
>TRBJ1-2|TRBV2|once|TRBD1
CASSEYVTGAGGYTF
TGTGCCAGCAGTGAATATGTAACAGGGGCGGGTGGCTACACCTTC
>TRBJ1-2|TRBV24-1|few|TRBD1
CATSDPHNPDRDQEGYTF
TGTGCCACCAGTGATCCCCATAATCCCGACAGGGACCAGGAAGGCTACACCTTC
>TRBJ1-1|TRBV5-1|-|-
CASSLASRVHTEAFF
TGCGCCAGCAGCTTGGCCTCGCGGGTGCACACTGAAGCTTTCTTT
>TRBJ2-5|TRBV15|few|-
CATSRDLGRAVETQYF
TGTGCCACCAGCAGAGATCTAGGCAGGGCTGTAGAGACCCAGTACTTC
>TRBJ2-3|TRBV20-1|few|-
CSARDSRGAPSGTQYF
TGCAGTGCTAGAGATTCCCGGGGGGCGCCTTCGGGTACGCAGTATTTT
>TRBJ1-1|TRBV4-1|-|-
CASSKGLNTEAFF
TGCGCCAGCTCCAAAGGGTTGAACACTGAAGCTTTCTTT
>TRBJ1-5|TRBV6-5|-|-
CASSYSTSNQPQHF
TGTGCCAGCAGTTACTCAACGAGCAATCAGCCCCAGCATTTT
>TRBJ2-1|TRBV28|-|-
CASSNSDRGVPEQFF
TGTGCCAGCAGCAACTCGGATCGGGGAGTTCCCGAGCAGTTCTTC
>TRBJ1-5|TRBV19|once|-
CASSMNPSNQPQHF
TGTGCCAGTAGTATGAACCCATCCAATCAGCCCCAGCATTTT
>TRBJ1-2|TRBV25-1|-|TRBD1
CASSENRGLIGYTF
TGTGCCAGCAGTGAGAACAGGGGATTAATTGGCTACACCTTC
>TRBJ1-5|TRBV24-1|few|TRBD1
CATSDADTDRAGNQPQHF
TGTGCCACCAGTGATGCAGACACGGACAGGGCGGGCAATCAGCCCCAGCATTTT
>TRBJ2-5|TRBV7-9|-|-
CASSFRWRVGEETQYF
TGTGCCAGCAGCTTTAGGTGGCGCGTGGGCGAGGAGACCCAGTACTTC
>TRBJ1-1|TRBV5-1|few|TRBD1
CASSFTGGQGALGAEAFF
TGCGCCAGCAGCTTCACGGGGGGACAGGGGGCGCTTGGGGCTGAAGCTTTCTTT
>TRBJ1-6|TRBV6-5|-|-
CASSYRGSPLHF
TGTGCCAGCAGTTACAGGGGTTCACCCCTCCACTTT
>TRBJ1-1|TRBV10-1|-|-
CASSETGRNTEAFF
TGCGCCAGCAGTGAGACGGGAAGGAACACTGAAGCTTTCTTT
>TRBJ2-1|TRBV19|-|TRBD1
CASSSQGPTYNEQFF
TGTGCCAGTAGCTCACAGGGGCCAACCTACAATGAGCAGTTCTTC
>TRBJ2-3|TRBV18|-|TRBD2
CASSQLEAGGYTDTQYF
TGTGCCAGCTCACAGCTAGAGGCCGGGGGGTACACAGATACGCAGTATTTT
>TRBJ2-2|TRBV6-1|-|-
CASSAPGELFF
TGTGCCAGCAGTGCCCCCGGGGAGCTGTTTTTT
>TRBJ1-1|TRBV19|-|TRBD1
CASSIGGTGTTEAFF
TGTGCCAGTAGTATAGGCGGGACAGGGACCACTGAAGCTTTCTTT
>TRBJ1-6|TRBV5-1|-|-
CATRYAEGSPLHF
TGCGCCACGAGATACGCTGAGGGTTCACCCCTCCACTTT
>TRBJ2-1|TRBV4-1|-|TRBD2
CASSLAGTSGGNEQFF
TGCGCCAGCAGCCTTGCCGGGACTAGCGGGGGAAATGAGCAGTTCTTC
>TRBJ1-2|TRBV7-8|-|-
CASSLRSDRSSEGYTF
TGTGCCAGCAGCTTACGCTCGGACAGAAGTTCAGAGGGCTACACCTTC
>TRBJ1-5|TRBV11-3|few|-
CASSIDSNQPQHF
TGTGCCAGCAGCATTGATAGCAATCAGCCCCAGCATTTT
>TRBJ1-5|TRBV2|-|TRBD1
CASSEGGTGRQPQHF
TGTGCCAGCAGTGAAGGGGGGACAGGACGGCAGCCCCAGCATTTT
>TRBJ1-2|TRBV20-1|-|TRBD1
CSASPGQGVGYTF
TGCAGTGCTAGTCCGGGACAGGGGGTCGGCTACACCTTC
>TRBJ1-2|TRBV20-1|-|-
CSASGWQGYTF
TGCAGTGCTAGTGGGTGGCAAGGCTACACCTTC
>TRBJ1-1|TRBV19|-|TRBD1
CASRTTGGNTEAFF
TGTGCCAGTAGAACTACAGGGGGGAACACTGAAGCTTTCTTT
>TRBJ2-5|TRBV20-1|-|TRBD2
CSARERGGRAETQYF
TGCAGTGCTAGAGAGCGGGGGGGGAGGGCTGAGACCCAGTACTTC
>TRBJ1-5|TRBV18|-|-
CASSPPPGGLNQPQHF
TGTGCCAGCTCACCACCGCCCGGGGGGTTAAATCAGCCCCAGCATTTT
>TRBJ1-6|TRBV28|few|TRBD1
CASSLLDRLNSPLHF
TGTGCCAGCAGTCTCTTGGACAGGCTGAATTCACCCCTCCACTTT
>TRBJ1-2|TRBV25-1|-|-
CASSPGSQAPNYGYTF
TGTGCCAGCAGTCCGGGATCCCAGGCTCCTAACTATGGCTACACCTTC
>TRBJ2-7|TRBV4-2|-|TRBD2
CASSHSRRGGDHEQYF
TGTGCCAGCAGCCACAGCAGGCGCGGGGGAGACCACGAGCAGTACTTC
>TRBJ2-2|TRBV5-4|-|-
CASSLDRQHTGELFF
TGTGCCAGCAGCTTGGATCGGCAGCACACCGGGGAGCTGTTTTTT
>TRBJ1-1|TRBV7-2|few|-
CASSLAVGGMNTEAFF
TGTGCCAGCAGCTTAGCGGTAGGGGGAATGAACACTGAAGCTTTCTTT
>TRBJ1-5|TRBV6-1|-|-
CASSEPRLSNQPQHF
TGTGCCAGCAGTGAACCGCGCCTTAGCAATCAGCCCCAGCATTTT